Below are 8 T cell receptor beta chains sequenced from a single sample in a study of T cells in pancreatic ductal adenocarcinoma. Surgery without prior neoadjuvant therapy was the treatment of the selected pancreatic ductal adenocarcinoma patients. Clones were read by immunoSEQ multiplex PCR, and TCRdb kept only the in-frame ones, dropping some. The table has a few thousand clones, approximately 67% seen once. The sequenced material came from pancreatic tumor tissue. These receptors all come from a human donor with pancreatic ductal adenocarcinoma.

The CDR3 loop is CASSFIIQGARSEQYF. CDR3 DNA: TGTGCCAGCAGCTTTATCATACAGGGGGCGAGGTCCGAGCAGTACTTC. This sequence joins TRBV7-2 and TRBJ2-7, with 9 bases aligning to TRBD1. Trimming at V came to 3 bases and at J to 6 bases, leaving 12 bases not matched to a gene. From germline, CDR1 is SGHTA and CDR2 FQGNSA. The CDR3 spans 16 residues.

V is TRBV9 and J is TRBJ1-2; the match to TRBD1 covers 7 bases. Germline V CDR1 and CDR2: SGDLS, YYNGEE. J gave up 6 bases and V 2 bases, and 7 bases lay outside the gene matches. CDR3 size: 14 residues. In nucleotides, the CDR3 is TGTGCCAGCAGCGTCCAACAGGGGACGGATGGCTACACCTTC. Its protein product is CASSVQQGTDGYTF.

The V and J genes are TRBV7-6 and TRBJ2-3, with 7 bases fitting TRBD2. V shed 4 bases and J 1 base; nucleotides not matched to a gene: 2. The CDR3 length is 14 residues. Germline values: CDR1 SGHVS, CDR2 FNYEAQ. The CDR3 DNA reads TGTGCCAGCAGCTCAGGGAGGGGCACAGATACGCAGTATTTT. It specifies CASSSGRGTDTQYF.

CDR3 sequence (DNA): TGCGCCAGCTATCCCGGGACACCAACTAATGAAAAACTGTTTTTT. The encoded protein is CASYPGTPTNEKLFF. The V gene is TRBV5-1, the J gene TRBJ1-4; D is possibly TRBD1 (6 bases). The CDR3 has 15 residues. Germline V gene lookup returns CDR1 SGHRS and CDR2 YFSETQ. V lost 7 bases and J 0 bases, leaving 13 bases between the germline ends.

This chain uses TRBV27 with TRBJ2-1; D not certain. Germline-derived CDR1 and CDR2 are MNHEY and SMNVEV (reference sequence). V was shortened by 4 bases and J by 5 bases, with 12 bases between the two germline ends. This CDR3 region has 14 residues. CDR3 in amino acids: CASSSGDSNNEQFF. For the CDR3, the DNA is TGTGCCAGCAGTTCTGGAGATTCTAACAATGAGCAGTTCTTC.

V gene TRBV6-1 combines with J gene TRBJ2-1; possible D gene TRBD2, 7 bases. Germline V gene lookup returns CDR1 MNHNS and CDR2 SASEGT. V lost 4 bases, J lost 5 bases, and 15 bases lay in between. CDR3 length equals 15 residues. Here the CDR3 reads CASSGRGGRDNEQFF. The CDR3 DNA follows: TGTGCCAGCAGTGGCCGCGGGGGCCGGGACAATGAGCAGTTCTTC.

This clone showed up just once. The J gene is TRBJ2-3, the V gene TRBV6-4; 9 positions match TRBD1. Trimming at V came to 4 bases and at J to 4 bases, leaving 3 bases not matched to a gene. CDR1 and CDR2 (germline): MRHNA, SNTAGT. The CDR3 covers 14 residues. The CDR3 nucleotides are TGTGCCAGCAGTGGGACAGGGGAGGCAGATACGCAGTATTTT. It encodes CASSGTGEADTQYF.

The CDR3 sequence: CASSLAKLSDRVNEQYF. The CDR3 region has the DNA TGCGCCAGCAGCTTGGCCAAGTTATCGGACAGGGTTAACGAGCAGTACTTC. The V and J genes are TRBV5-1 and TRBJ2-7, with TRBD1 matching 8 bases. From germline, CDR1 is SGHRS and CDR2 YFSETQ. The CDR3 runs 17 residues. J lost 5 bases, V lost 0 bases, and 13 bases had no gene match.